Following are 27 T cell receptor beta chains from one sample sequenced in a study of cytomegalovirus exposure and HLA in healthy donors. Use of 60 Vbeta and 13 Jbeta primers characterized the PCR. TCRdb's table, derived via immunoSEQ multiplex PCR, lists solely in-frame clones and lacks some. The table records more than 85,000 clones, around three quarters of them present only once. The sample was PBMCs. All receptors derive from a woman between 45 and 60 years old in good health and CMV-seropositive.

V and J are TRBV25-1 and TRBJ1-5; the match to TRBD1 covers 7 bases. Per germline, CDR1 MGHDK and CDR2 SYGVNS. Trimming removed 2 bases from V and 8 bases from J; junction bases left unmatched: 3. The CDR3 spans 13 residues. The CDR3 nucleotides are TGTGCCAGCAGTGAAACAGGGGTGAAGCCCCAGCATTTT. Protein sequence: CASSETGVKPQHF.

This clone was observed a few times. This chain uses TRBV29-1 with TRBJ2-7, with D perhaps TRBD1 (7 bases). CDR3 length: 14 residues. The V and J ends lost 7 bases and 2 bases respectively, with 18 bases between them. Germline lookup yields CDR1 SQVTM and CDR2 ANQGSEA. The CDR3 is CSAEGTAGTYEQYF. The CDR3 nucleotides read TGCAGCGCCGAAGGGACAGCGGGCACCTACGAGCAGTACTTC.

The sample holds one count of this clone. V is TRBV2 and J is TRBJ2-7, with 12 positions matching TRBD2. The CDR3 runs 14 residues. The germline V gene encodes CDR1 SNHLY and CDR2 FYNNEI. J was trimmed by 3 bases and V by 6 bases; bases with no gene match: 3. CDR3 coding DNA: TGTGCCAGCAGAGGACTAGCGGGAAACTACGAGCAGTACTTC. Its translation: CASRGLAGNYEQYF.

This clone qualifies as medium-sized. This sequence joins TRBV9 and TRBJ1-4; D may be TRBD1 (5 bases). The CDR3 contains 14 residues. CDR1 is SGDLS and CDR2 is YYNGEE in the germline V gene. V lost 0 bases and J 8 bases, leaving 11 bases between the germline ends. The CDR3 sequence: CASSVEGWGEKLFF. Here the CDR3 DNA reads TGTGCCAGCAGCGTAGAGGGTTGGGGCGAAAAACTGTTTTTT.

The rearrangement links TRBV5-1 to TRBJ2-7; possibly TRBD1 for D (5 bases). The length of the CDR3 is 14 residues. With 0 bases removed from V and 2 bases from J, the gap between germline ends came to 9 bases. In germline, CDR1 is SGHRS, CDR2 YFSETQ. CDR3 sequence: CASSLAPGTYEQYF. For the CDR3, the DNA is TGCGCCAGCAGCTTGGCCCCAGGGACCTACGAGCAGTACTTC.

The CDR3 loop is CASKGREVGDTQYF. In nucleotides, the CDR3 is TGTGCCAGCAAGGGGCGGGAGGTTGGGGATACGCAGTATTTT. The chain combines TRBV2 with TRBJ2-3, with 8 nucleotides matching TRBD2. This CDR3 contains 14 residues. Germline CDR1 is SNHLY and CDR2 is FYNNEI. J gave up 6 bases and V 7 bases, and 9 bases lay outside the gene matches.

This clone was detected only a few times. This chain uses TRBV7-2 with TRBJ1-4, with D unclear. Germline CDR1 is SGHTA and CDR2 is FQGNSA. V was trimmed by 5 bases and J by 8 bases, leaving 15 bases between them. There are 14 residues in the CDR3. This CDR3 is CASSPNNPVEKLFF. The CDR3 DNA follows: TGTGCCAGCAGCCCAAATAATCCGGTGGAAAAACTGTTTTTT.

The chain has TRBV6-4 and TRBJ2-3, with 9 bases fitting TRBD2. Germline V gene data show CDR1 as MRHNA and CDR2 as SNTAGT. This CDR3 region has 16 residues. The V segment lost 1 base and the J segment 6 bases; nucleotides outside the gene matches: 8. The CDR3 sequence: CASSDYAGGPLDTQYF. DNA for the CDR3: TGTGCCAGCAGTGACTATGCGGGAGGGCCATTGGATACGCAGTATTTT.

The V gene is TRBV6-1, the J gene TRBJ2-1; TRBD2 matches 7 bases. Unmatched junction bases numbered 3, after V lost 1 base and J lost 0 bases. The CDR3 contains 16 residues. The germline V gene has CDR1 MNHNS and CDR2 SASEGT. CDR3 residues: CASSEEGGSSYNEQFF. CDR3 DNA sequence: TGTGCCAGCAGTGAAGAAGGCGGGAGCTCCTACAATGAGCAGTTCTTC.

The chain recombines TRBV5-6 with TRBJ2-5, with 7 bases that match TRBD2. V was clipped by 0 bases and J by 5 bases; unmatched bases: 10. Germline-derived CDR1 and CDR2 are SGHDT and YYEEEE. The CDR3 contains 16 residues. This CDR3 reads CASSLGSGGPRETQYF. For the CDR3, the DNA is TGTGCCAGCAGCTTGGGGTCGGGGGGACCCCGGGAGACCCAGTACTTC. The full variable domain, with the rest looked up from reference TRBV5-6 and TRBJ2-5, is DAGVTQSPTHLIKTRGQQVTLRCSPKSGHDTVSWYQQALGQGPQFIFQYYEEEERQRGNFPDRFSGHQFPNYSSELNVNALLLGDSALYLCASSLGSGGPRETQYFGPGTRLLVL.

This rearrangement joins TRBV4-1 to TRBJ2-1, with 7 bases fitting TRBD2. This CDR3 contains 14 residues. Germline V gene data show CDR1 as MGHRA and CDR2 as YSYEKL. V was pared by 1 base and J by 11 bases, with 8 bases of the junction left unmatched. This CDR3 reads CASSQGVRGVKQFF. The CDR3 DNA reads TGCGCCAGCAGCCAAGGTGTTCGGGGGGTTAAGCAGTTCTTC.

This chain uses TRBV19 with TRBJ2-7; 8 bases line up with TRBD2. The CDR3 sequence is 14 residues long. Unmatched junction bases numbered 9, after V lost 11 bases and J lost 0 bases. The V gene's germline CDR1 is LNHDA and CDR2 SQIVND (reference sequence). The CDR3 reads CAVSRGGPSYEQYF. CDR3 sequence (DNA): TGTGCCGTATCTCGGGGGGGGCCCTCCTACGAGCAGTACTTC.

The V and J genes are TRBV5-4 and TRBJ2-5; TRBD1 matches 9 bases. The J call may be wrong; the DNA end is better matched by TRBJ2-7. CDR1 is SGHNT, CDR2 YYREEE, per germline (reference sequence). The CDR3 is 15 amino acids. DNA of the CDR3: TGTGCCAGCAGCTTGGCCGGGACAGGGCTCTACGAGCAGTACTTC. Amino acids: CASSLAGTGLYEQYF.

This clone has a single count. CDR3: CASSSHPWQGLAKNIQYF. The CDR3 bases are TGTGCCAGCAGTTCACACCCCTGGCAGGGCCTAGCCAAAAACATTCAGTACTTC. The chain is built from TRBV27 and TRBJ2-4; D may be TRBD1 (5 bases). In germline, CDR1 is MNHEY, CDR2 SMNVEV (reference sequence). The V end lost 4 bases, the J end lost 0 bases, and 19 bases lay between the germline ends. The CDR3 totals 18 residues.

CDR3 nucleotides: TGCGCCAGCAGCCAAGTCCCTTTTGGACAGGGGAGGACAGATACGCAGTATTTT. This gives the protein CASSQVPFGQGRTDTQYF. The chain uses TRBV4-1 and TRBJ2-3, with TRBD1 matching 9 bases. The germline V gene has CDR1 MGHRA and CDR2 YSYEKL. The CDR3 runs to 18 residues. V lost 1 base to trimming and J lost 3 bases; unmatched junction nucleotides: 11.

The chain is built from TRBV5-1 and TRBJ2-1, with D hard to call. V lost 3 bases and J lost 5, with 12 bases in between. CDR3 length: 14 amino acids. Germline CDR1 is SGHRS and CDR2 is YFSETQ. CDR3 amino acids: CASSSSETDNEQFF. The CDR3 bases are TGCGCCAGCAGCTCCTCGGAGACTGACAATGAGCAGTTCTTC.

CDR3 sequence: CASGLSSYEQYF. In DNA form, the CDR3 reads TGCGCCAGCGGACTGAGCTCCTACGAGCAGTACTTC. The chain is built from TRBV5-1 and TRBJ2-7; the D gene is possibly TRBD2 (5 bases). The germline gives CDR1 SGHRS, CDR2 YFSETQ. The CDR3 has 12 amino acids. The V gene lost 7 bases and the J gene lost 0 bases, with 8 bases spanning the gap.

This clone has just a few counts. The J gene is TRBJ2-6, the V gene TRBV15; the match to TRBD1 covers 8 bases. V lost 5 bases and J lost 3; bases outside the gene matches: 3. The CDR3 is made up of 15 amino acids. Germline values: CDR1 LNHNV, CDR2 YYDKDF (reference sequence). DNA of the CDR3: TGTGCCACCAGCTCACAGGGGGATGGGGCCAACGTCCTGACTTTC. Protein: CATSSQGDGANVLTF.

The gene calls are TRBV2 and TRBJ1-4; a weak D match, TRBD1 (6 bases). V lost 1 base and J lost 8, with 14 bases in between. This CDR3 spans 15 amino acids. Germline CDR1 is SNHLY and CDR2 is FYNNEI. The CDR3 region has the DNA TGTGCCAGCAGTGAAGTCAGGGGTTCGAGGGAAAAACTGTTTTTT. It translates to CASSEVRGSREKLFF.

The rearrangement joins TRBV19 to TRBJ2-2; weak D call: TRBD2 (6 bases). V dropped 2 bases and J dropped 4 bases, with 11 bases sitting between them. Germline lookup yields CDR1 LNHDA and CDR2 SQIVND (reference sequence). The CDR3 sequence is 15 residues long. The CDR3 loop is CASSINPGATGELFF. In nucleotides, the CDR3 is TGTGCCAGTAGTATAAACCCGGGAGCCACCGGGGAGCTGTTTTTT.

The V call is TRBV20-1, the J call TRBJ2-5; D is possibly TRBD1 (6 bases). Trimming removed 7 bases from V and 0 bases from J, with 6 bases in between. This CDR3 is built from 11 residues. Germline V CDR1 and CDR2: DFQATT, SNEGSKA (reference sequence). CDR3 nucleotide sequence: TGCAGTGGGGGGCACCAAGAGACCCAGTACTTC. It is translated as CSGGHQETQYF.

This chain links TRBV10-3 with TRBJ2-1, with D possibly TRBD2 on 6 matching bases. The CDR3 spans 18 residues. V was cut by 3 bases and J by 0 bases, with 18 bases left in between. Looked up from germline, CDR1 is ENHRY and CDR2 is SYGVKD. In DNA form, the CDR3 reads TGTGCCATCAGTGAACCCAATAGCGGACCGAGCTCCTACAATGAGCAGTTCTTC. This encodes CAISEPNSGPSSYNEQFF.

This clone was seen a handful of times. The chain combines TRBV5-4 with TRBJ1-1, with D maybe TRBD1 (5 bases). Trimming removed 4 bases from V and 0 bases from J, with 13 bases in between. The CDR3 has 15 residues. Germline values: CDR1 SGHNT, CDR2 YYREEE (reference sequence). CDR3 protein: CASSRRQNMNTEAFF. The CDR3 DNA sequence: TGTGCCAGCAGCAGAAGACAGAACATGAACACTGAAGCTTTCTTT.

The sample holds a few counts of this clone. This chain joins TRBV5-8 and TRBJ2-7, with D unclear. V dropped 4 bases and J dropped 4 bases, with 9 bases sitting between them. Germline loops: CDR1 SGHTS, CDR2 YDEGEE. The CDR3 totals 12 residues. The CDR3 loop reads CASSLAIYEQYF. The DNA of the CDR3 is TGTGCCAGCAGCCTCGCGATATACGAGCAGTACTTC.

V usage is TRBV11-2 and J usage is TRBJ2-2; tentative D call: TRBD2 (5 bases). V lost 2 bases, J lost 6 bases, and 13 bases lay in between. Germline V gene sequence: CDR1 SGHAT, CDR2 FQNNGV. The CDR3 runs to 15 residues. The CDR3 sequence is CASSLSGSEAGELFF. Here the CDR3 DNA reads TGTGCCAGCAGCTTATCGGGTAGCGAGGCCGGGGAGCTGTTTTTT. The full variable domain, in which reference TRBV11-2 and TRBJ2-2 provide the parts outside the CDR3, is EAGVAQSPRYKIIEKRQSVAFWCNPISGHATLYWYQQILGQGPKLLIQFQNNGVVDDSQLPKDRFSAERLKGVDSTLKIQPAKLEDSAVYLCASSLSGSEAGELFFGEGSRLTVL.

This clone was found a few times. The same CDR3 can be traced to other DNA sequences in this sample. The rearrangement uses TRBV29-1 and TRBJ2-2; 12 bases are shared with TRBD1. The CDR3 contains 15 residues. Germline V gene data show CDR1 as SQVTM and CDR2 as ANQGSEA. With 3 bases clipped from V and 5 bases from J, the junction kept 4 bases outside the gene matches. For the CDR3, the DNA is TGCAGCGTTGAGGGGGGACAGGGGGCGACCGGGGAGCTGTTTTTT. Its translation: CSVEGGQGATGELFF.

This chain uses TRBV9 with TRBJ1-5; TRBD1 is a possible D gene (5 bases). Deletions cut 4 bases from V and 0 bases from J, with 11 bases between. The CDR3 contains 15 residues. CDR1 and CDR2 (germline): SGDLS, YYNGEE. The CDR3 reads CASSPGQGSNQPQHF. CDR3 in DNA: TGTGCCAGCAGCCCAGGCCAGGGTAGCAATCAGCCCCAGCATTTT.